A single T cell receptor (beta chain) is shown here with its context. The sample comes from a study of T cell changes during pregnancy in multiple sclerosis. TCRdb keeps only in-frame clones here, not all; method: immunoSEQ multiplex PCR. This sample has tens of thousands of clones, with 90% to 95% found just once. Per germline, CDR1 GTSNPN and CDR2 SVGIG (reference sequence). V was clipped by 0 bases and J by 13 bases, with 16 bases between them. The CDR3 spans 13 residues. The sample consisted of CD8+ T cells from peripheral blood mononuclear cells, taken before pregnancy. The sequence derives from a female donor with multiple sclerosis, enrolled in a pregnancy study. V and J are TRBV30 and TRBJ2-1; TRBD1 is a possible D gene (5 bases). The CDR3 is CAWSVSWQGIQFF. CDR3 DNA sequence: TGTGCCTGGAGTGTAAGTTGGCAGGGAATACAGTTCTTC.